This T cell receptor beta chain derives from a study of beta chain features in type 1 diabetes. Study-wide results and caveats: Type 1 diabetes patients had moderately but significantly shorter TCRB CDR3s in all four CD4+ subsets.

As every portion of the isolated RNA was reverse transcribed, the sequencing read expressed TCRB transcripts. Repertoires were generated with immunoSEQ multiplex PCR, while TCRdb's copy carries only in-frame clones and drops some. The profile shows about 160,000 clones, approximately 8.1% of them singletons. This clone was picked up one time. Its antigen is unknown. Germline CDR1 and CDR2: SEHNR and FQNEAQ (reference sequence). The CDR3 length is 15 residues. Trimming took 1 base from V and 6 from J; bases not matched to a gene: 8. Every single donor gave one heparinised blood draw, and these averaged about 100 mL. CD4+ cells of the naive, central memory, regulatory and stem cell-like memory types were sorted via CD45RO/CCR7/CD25/CD127/CD95/CD27. Sorting gave populations that all exceeded 95% purity.

Sequencing was done on a sample of central memory CD4+ T cells from blood. The clonotype originates from a man aged 18 to 30 in good health. The chain recombines TRBV7-9 with TRBJ1-2; 7 bases map to TRBD1. The CDR3 nucleotides read TGTGCCAGCAGCTTAGGGTTGACAGGGTCCCATGGCTACACCTTC. This translates into CASSLGLTGSHGYTF.